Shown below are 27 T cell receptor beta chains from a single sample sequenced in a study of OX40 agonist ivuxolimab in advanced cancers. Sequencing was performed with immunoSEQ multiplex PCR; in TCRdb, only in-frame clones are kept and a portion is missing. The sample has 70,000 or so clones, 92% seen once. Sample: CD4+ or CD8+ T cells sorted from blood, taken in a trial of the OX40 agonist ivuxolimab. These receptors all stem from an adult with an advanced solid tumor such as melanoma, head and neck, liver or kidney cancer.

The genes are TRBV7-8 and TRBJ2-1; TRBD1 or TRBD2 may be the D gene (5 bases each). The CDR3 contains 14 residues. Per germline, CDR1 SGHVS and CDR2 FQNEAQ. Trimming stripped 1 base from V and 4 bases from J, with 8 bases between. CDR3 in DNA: TGTGCCAGCAGCTTAGGGGGGATATACAATGAGCAGTTCTTC. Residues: CASSLGGIYNEQFF.

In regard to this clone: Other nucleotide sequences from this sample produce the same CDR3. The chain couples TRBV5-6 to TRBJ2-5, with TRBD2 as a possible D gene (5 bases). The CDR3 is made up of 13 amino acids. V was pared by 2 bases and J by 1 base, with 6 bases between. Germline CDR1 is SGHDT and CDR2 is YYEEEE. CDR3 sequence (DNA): TGTGCCAGCAGCTTACGGGGCCAAGAGACCCAGTACTTC. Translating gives CASSLRGQETQYF.

CDR3 DNA sequence: TGCGCCAGCAGCCAAGTTGGGGGTAGATGGGAGCAGTACTTC. It specifies CASSQVGGRWEQYF. V and J are TRBV4-1 and TRBJ2-7; D may be TRBD1 or TRBD2 (5 bases each). The germline V gene has CDR1 MGHRA and CDR2 YSYEKL. The V and J ends lost 1 base and 7 bases respectively, with 14 bases between them. This CDR3 comprises 14 residues.

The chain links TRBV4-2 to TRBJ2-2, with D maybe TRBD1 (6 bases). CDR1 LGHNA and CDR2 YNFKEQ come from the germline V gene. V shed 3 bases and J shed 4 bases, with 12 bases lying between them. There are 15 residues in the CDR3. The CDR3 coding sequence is TGTGCCAGCAGCCACATGGACAGTGTCACCGGGGAGCTGTTTTTT. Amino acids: CASSHMDSVTGELFF.

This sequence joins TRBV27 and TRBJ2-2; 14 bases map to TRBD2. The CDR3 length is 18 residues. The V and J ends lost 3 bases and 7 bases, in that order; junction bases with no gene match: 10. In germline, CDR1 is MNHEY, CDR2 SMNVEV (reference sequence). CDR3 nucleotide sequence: TGTGCCAGCAGTTTTGGACTAGCGGGGGGAGGGAAAATCGGGGAGCTGTTTTTT. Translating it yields CASSFGLAGGGKIGELFF.

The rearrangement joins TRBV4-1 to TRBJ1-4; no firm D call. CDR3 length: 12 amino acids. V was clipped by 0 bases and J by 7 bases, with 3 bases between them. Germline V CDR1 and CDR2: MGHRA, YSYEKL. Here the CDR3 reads CASSQDLEKLFF. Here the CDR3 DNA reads TGCGCCAGCAGCCAAGATCTTGAAAAACTGTTTTTT.

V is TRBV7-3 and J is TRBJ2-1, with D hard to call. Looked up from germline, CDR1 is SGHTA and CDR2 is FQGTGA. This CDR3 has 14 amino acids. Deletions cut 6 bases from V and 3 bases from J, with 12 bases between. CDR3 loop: CASSGSLLYNEQFF. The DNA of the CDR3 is TGTGCCAGCAGTGGTTCCCTCCTCTACAATGAGCAGTTCTTC.

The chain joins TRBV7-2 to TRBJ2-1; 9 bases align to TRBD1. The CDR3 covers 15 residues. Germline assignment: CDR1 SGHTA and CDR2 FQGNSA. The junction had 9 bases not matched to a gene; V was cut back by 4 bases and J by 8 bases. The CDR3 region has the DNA TGTGCCAGCAGCTCCTGGGACAGGGTTGGTGATGAGCAGTTCTTC. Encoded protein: CASSSWDRVGDEQFF. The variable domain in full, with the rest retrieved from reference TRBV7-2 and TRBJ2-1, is GAGVSQSPSNKVTEKGKDVELRCDPISGHTALYWYRQSLGQGLEFLIYFQGNSAPDKSGLPSDRFSAERTGGSVSTLTIQRTQQEDSAVYLCASSSWDRVGDEQFFGPGTRLTVL.

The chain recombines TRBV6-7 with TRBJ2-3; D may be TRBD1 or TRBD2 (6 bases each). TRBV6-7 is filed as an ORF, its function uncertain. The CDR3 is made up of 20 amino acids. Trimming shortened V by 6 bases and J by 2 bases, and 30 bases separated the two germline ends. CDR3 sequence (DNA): TGTGCCAGCAGACCTCCCCTCCGGGGGCGCCCTCTTAAACCCACAGATACGCAGTATTTT. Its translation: CASRPPLRGRPLKPTDTQYF.

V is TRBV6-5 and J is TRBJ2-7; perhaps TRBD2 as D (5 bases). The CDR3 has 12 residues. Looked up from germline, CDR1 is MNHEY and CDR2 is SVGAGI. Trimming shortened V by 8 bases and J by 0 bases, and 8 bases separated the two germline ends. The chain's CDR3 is CASGERSYEQYF. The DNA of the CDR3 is TGTGCCAGCGGGGAGCGCTCCTACGAGCAGTACTTC.

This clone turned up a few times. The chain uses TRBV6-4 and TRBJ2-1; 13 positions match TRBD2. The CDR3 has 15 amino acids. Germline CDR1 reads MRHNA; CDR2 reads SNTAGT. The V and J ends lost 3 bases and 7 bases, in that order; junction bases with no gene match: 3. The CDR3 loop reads CASSETSGGTNEQFF. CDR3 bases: TGTGCCAGCAGTGAGACTAGCGGGGGGACAAATGAGCAGTTCTTC.

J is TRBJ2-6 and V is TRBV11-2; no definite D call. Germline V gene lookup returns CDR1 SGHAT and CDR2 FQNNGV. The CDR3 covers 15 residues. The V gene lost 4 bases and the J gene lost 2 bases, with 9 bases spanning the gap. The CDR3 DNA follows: TGTGCCAGCAGCTCGTCCCGAGCTGGGGCCAACGTCCTGACTTTC. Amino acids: CASSSSRAGANVLTF.

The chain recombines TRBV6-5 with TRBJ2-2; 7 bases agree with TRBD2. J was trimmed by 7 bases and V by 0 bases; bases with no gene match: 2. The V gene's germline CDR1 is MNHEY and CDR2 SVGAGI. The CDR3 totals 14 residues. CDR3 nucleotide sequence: TGTGCCAGCAGTTACTCTGGGGGGGGCGGGGAGCTGTTTTTT. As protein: CASSYSGGGGELFF.

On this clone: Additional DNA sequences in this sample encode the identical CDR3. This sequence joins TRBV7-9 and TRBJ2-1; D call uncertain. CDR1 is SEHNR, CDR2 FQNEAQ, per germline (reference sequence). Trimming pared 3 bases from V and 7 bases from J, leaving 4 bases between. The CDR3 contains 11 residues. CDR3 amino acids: CASSLGNEQFF. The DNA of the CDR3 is TGTGCCAGCAGCTTGGGTAATGAGCAGTTCTTC.

The CDR3 region is CASSLGTAGFIGDEQYF. In nucleotides, the CDR3 is TGTGCCAGCAGCTTGGGAACTGCAGGGTTTATCGGGGACGAGCAGTACTTC. The rearrangement uses TRBV5-8 and TRBJ2-7, with D tentatively TRBD1 or TRBD2 (5 bases each). This CDR3 is built from 17 residues. Deletions cut 0 bases from V and 5 bases from J, with 21 bases between. CDR1 and CDR2 from the germline V gene are SGHTS and YDEGEE.

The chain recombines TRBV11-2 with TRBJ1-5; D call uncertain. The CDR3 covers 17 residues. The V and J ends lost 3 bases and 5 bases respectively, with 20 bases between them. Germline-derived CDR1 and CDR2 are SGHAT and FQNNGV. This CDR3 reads CASSLSHGLQDDQPQHF. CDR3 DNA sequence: TGTGCCAGCAGCTTGTCCCATGGGCTCCAAGACGATCAGCCCCAGCATTTT. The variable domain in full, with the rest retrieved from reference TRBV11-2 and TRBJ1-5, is EAGVAQSPRYKIIEKRQSVAFWCNPISGHATLYWYQQILGQGPKLLIQFQNNGVVDDSQLPKDRFSAERLKGVDSTLKIQPAKLEDSAVYLCASSLSHGLQDDQPQHFGDGTRLSIL.

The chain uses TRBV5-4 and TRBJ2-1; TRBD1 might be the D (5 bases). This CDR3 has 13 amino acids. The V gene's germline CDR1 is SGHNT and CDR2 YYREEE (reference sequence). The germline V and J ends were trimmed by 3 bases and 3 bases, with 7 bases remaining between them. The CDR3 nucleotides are TGTGCCAGCAGCTCGACAGTCTACAATGAGCAGTTCTTC. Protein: CASSSTVYNEQFF.

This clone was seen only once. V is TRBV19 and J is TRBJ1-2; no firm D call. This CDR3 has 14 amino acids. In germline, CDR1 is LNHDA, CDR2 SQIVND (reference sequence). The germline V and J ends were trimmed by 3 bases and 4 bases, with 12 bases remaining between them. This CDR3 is CASSISVGGYGYTF. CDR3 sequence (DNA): TGTGCCAGTAGTATCTCGGTGGGAGGCTATGGCTACACCTTC.

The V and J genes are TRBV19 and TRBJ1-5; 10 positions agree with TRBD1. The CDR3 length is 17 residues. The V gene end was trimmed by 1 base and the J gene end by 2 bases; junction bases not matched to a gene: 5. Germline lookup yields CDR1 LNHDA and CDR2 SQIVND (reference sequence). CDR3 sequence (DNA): TGTGCCAGTAGTATAGTAGCCGGGACAGGGGGCAATCAGCCCCAGCATTTT. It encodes CASSIVAGTGGNQPQHF. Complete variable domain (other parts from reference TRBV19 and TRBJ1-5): DGGITQSPKYLFRKEGQNVTLSCEQNLNHDAMYWYRQDPGQGLRLIYYSQIVNDFQKGDIAEGYSVSREKKESFPLTVTSAQKNPTAFYLCASSIVAGTGGNQPQHFGDGTRLSIL.

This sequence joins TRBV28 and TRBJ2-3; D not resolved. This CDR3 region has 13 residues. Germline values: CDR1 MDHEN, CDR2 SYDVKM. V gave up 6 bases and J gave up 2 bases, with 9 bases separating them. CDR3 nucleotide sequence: TGTGCCAGCAGCCGCACTCCCACAGATACGCAGTATTTT. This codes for CASSRTPTDTQYF.

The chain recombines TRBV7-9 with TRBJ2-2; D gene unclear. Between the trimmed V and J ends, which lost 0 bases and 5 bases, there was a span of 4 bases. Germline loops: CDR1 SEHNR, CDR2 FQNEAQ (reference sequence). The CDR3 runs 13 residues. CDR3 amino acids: CASSLAHTGELFF. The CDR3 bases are TGTGCCAGCAGCTTAGCGCATACCGGGGAGCTGTTTTTT.

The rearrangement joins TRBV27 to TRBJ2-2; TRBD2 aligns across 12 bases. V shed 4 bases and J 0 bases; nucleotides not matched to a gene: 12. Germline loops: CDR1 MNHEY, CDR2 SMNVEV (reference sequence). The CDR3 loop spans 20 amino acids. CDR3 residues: CASSSLTSGGLLANTGELFF. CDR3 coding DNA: TGTGCCAGCAGTTCGCTGACTAGCGGGGGCCTCCTCGCGAACACCGGGGAGCTGTTTTTT.

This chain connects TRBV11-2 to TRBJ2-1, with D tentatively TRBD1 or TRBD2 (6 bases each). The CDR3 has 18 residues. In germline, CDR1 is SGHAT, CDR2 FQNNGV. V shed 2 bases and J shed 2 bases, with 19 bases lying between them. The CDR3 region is CASSLSWVGGPAYNEQFF. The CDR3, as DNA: TGTGCCAGCAGCTTATCCTGGGTAGGGGGGCCAGCCTACAATGAGCAGTTCTTC.

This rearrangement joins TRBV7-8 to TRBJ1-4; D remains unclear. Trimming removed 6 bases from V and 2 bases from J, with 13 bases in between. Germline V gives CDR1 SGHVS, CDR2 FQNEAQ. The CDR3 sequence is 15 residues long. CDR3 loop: CASSPTGSTNEKLFF. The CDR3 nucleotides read TGTGCCAGCAGTCCAACCGGGTCGACTAATGAAAAACTGTTTTTT.

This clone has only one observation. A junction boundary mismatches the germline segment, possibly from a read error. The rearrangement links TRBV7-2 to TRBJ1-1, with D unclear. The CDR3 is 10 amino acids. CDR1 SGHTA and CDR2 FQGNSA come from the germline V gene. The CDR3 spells CASSHYGVIF. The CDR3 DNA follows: TGTGCCAGCAGCCACTACGGGGTTATCTTT.

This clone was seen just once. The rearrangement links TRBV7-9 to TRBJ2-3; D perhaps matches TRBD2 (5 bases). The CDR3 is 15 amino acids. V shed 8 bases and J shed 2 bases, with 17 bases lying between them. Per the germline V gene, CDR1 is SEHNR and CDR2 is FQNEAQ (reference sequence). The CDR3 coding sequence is TGTGCCAGCCATGGCGGGCCAAGCCTCACAGATACGCAGTATTTT. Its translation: CASHGGPSLTDTQYF.

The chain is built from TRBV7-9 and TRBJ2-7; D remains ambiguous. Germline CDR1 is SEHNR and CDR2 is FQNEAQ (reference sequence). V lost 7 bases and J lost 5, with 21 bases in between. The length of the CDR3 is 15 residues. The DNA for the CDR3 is TGTGCCAGCAACACGGTGAAGGGTCCCTTTAACGAGCAGTACTTC. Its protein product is CASNTVKGPFNEQYF.